One sample yielded the 27 T cell receptor beta chains listed below, sequenced in a study of siplizumab effects on memory and regulatory T cells. Clones were sequenced by immunoSEQ multiplex PCR, and TCRdb holds only the in-frame ones, with some missing. The sample has about 82,000 clones; roughly 89% are singletons. The sequenced sample consisted of Tregs sorted from blood. These receptor sequences come from a human donor in good health.

The chain employs TRBV15 and TRBJ1-2, with TRBD1 as a possible D gene (5 bases). CDR1 and CDR2 from the germline V gene are LNHNV and YYDKDF (reference sequence). With 6 bases removed from V and 4 bases from J, the gap between germline ends came to 15 bases. The CDR3 has 14 residues. The CDR3: CATSGEGFGYGYTF. CDR3 coding DNA: TGTGCCACCAGTGGGGAGGGGTTTGGCTATGGCTACACCTTC.

J is TRBJ1-1 and V is TRBV20-1; TRBD1 is a possible D gene (5 bases). Germline V CDR1 and CDR2: DFQATT, SNEGSKA (reference sequence). The germline V and J ends were trimmed by 3 bases and 8 bases, with 10 bases remaining between them. The CDR3 is 11 amino acids. DNA for the CDR3: TGCAGTGCTAGGAGGGGCGGGGAAGCTTTCTTT. It encodes CSARRGGEAFF.

This chain links TRBV5-6 with TRBJ2-7, with TRBD1 matching over 8 bases. Germline trimming cut 3 bases from V and 2 bases from J; bases unmatched to any gene: 13. Germline loops: CDR1 SGHDT, CDR2 YYEEEE. The CDR3 length is 17 residues. The CDR3 is CASSSRTGSVNTYEQYF. CDR3 DNA: TGTGCCAGCAGCTCGCGGACAGGGAGCGTTAACACCTACGAGCAGTACTTC.

This sequence joins TRBV2 and TRBJ1-1; D is unclear. CDR3 length: 14 residues. Trimming pared 4 bases from V and 1 base from J, leaving 10 bases between. The germline V gene encodes CDR1 SNHLY and CDR2 FYNNEI. The CDR3 here is CASSVIKENTEAFF. As DNA, the CDR3 is TGTGCCAGCAGTGTGATTAAGGAGAACACTGAAGCTTTCTTT.

The chain joins TRBV2 to TRBJ2-5; TRBD1 matches 7 bases. The CDR3 has 15 amino acids. The V gene's germline CDR1 is SNHLY and CDR2 FYNNEI. The V segment lost 6 bases and the J segment 5 bases; nucleotides outside the gene matches: 12. The CDR3 DNA follows: TGTGCCAGCAGGCCGACAGGGCCCCCCTGGGAGACCCAGTACTTC. Protein: CASRPTGPPWETQYF.

The rearrangement joins TRBV6-5 to TRBJ1-1, with 7 nucleotides matching TRBD1. Per the germline V gene, CDR1 is MNHEY and CDR2 is SVGAGI. The CDR3 is 14 amino acids. Trimming at V came to 10 bases and at J to 0 bases, leaving 8 bases not matched to a gene. CDR3 DNA: TGTGCCACCATCCCACAGGGGATGAACACTGAAGCTTTCTTT. It codes for CATIPQGMNTEAFF.

The chain joins TRBV18 to TRBJ2-7; a weak D match, TRBD1 (6 bases). There are 14 residues in the CDR3. Germline V gene sequence: CDR1 KGHSH, CDR2 LQKENI. Trimming took 5 bases from V and 2 from J, leaving 13 bases between them. The CDR3 here is CASSTDRRPYEQYF. The CDR3 coding sequence is TGTGCCAGCTCAACCGACAGGAGACCCTACGAGCAGTACTTC.

This chain joins TRBV7-2 and TRBJ1-6; no clear D. V gave up 0 bases and J gave up 7 bases, with 7 bases separating them. The length of the CDR3 is 14 residues. Looked up from germline, CDR1 is SGHTA and CDR2 is FQGNSA. The CDR3 spells CASSLAGPNSPLHF. The CDR3 coding sequence is TGTGCCAGCAGCTTAGCAGGTCCAAATTCACCCCTCCACTTT. Using reference TRBV7-2 and TRBJ1-6 for the parts outside the CDR3, the full variable domain is GAGVSQSPSNKVTEKGKDVELRCDPISGHTALYWYRQSLGQGLEFLIYFQGNSAPDKSGLPSDRFSAERTGGSVSTLTIQRTQQEDSAVYLCASSLAGPNSPLHFGNGTRLTVT.

The V gene is TRBV19, the J gene TRBJ2-1; perhaps TRBD1 as D (5 bases). V was clipped by 10 bases and J by 3 bases, with 16 bases between them. The CDR3 spans 14 residues. Germline assignment: CDR1 LNHDA and CDR2 SQIVND (reference sequence). The DNA of the CDR3 is TGTGCCACCAAAGCTGGACACTTCTACAATGAGCAGTTCTTC. Translation: CATKAGHFYNEQFF. The whole variable domain, remainder taken from reference TRBV19 and TRBJ2-1, is DGGITQSPKYLFRKEGQNVTLSCEQNLNHDAMYWYRQDPGQGLRLIYYSQIVNDFQKGDIAEGYSVSREKKESFPLTVTSAQKNPTAFYLCATKAGHFYNEQFFGPGTRLTVL.

The gene calls are TRBV7-9 and TRBJ1-4; 7 bases are a match to TRBD1. The germline CDR1 and CDR2 sequences are SEHNR and FQNEAQ (reference sequence). J was trimmed by 2 bases and V by 5 bases; bases with no gene match: 8. The CDR3 spans 16 residues. The CDR3 coding sequence is TGTGCCAGCAGCGCAGACAGGGTTGGTACTAATGAAAAACTGTTTTTT. This gives the protein CASSADRVGTNEKLFF.

The rearrangement joins TRBV6-5 to TRBJ1-6; TRBD1 is a possible D gene (5 bases). The CDR3 runs 14 residues. Trimming removed 6 bases at V and 2 bases at J, with 8 bases between. Germline CDR1 is MNHEY and CDR2 is SVGAGI. Here the CDR3 DNA reads TGTGCCAGCAGAAAGGACACCTATAATTCACCCCTCCACTTT. This sequence encodes CASRKDTYNSPLHF.

The gene calls are TRBV6-1 and TRBJ2-5; D tentatively fits TRBD1 or TRBD2 (6 bases each). This CDR3 region has 15 residues. V was trimmed by 6 bases and J by 5 bases, leaving 19 bases between them. Germline V gives CDR1 MNHNS, CDR2 SASEGT. CDR3 residues: CASSLVLPGAETQYF. As DNA, the CDR3 is TGTGCCAGCAGCCTCGTTTTGCCGGGGGCGGAGACCCAGTACTTC.

The chain couples TRBV5-6 to TRBJ1-2, with unresolved D. The CDR3 consists of 15 residues. With 0 bases removed from V and 4 bases from J, the gap between germline ends came to 13 bases. Looked up from germline, CDR1 is SGHDT and CDR2 is YYEEEE. In nucleotides, the CDR3 is TGTGCCAGCAGCTTGGCAGTGGTGCGGGCCTATGGCTACACCTTC. Protein: CASSLAVVRAYGYTF.

The V and J genes are TRBV5-6 and TRBJ1-4; D gene uncertain. The CDR3 consists of 14 residues. V lost 2 bases, J lost 4 bases, and 9 bases lay in between. Germline CDR1 and CDR2: SGHDT and YYEEEE. The DNA for the CDR3 is TGTGCCAGCAGCTTTAAGGGCCATAATGAAAAACTGTTTTTT. Encoded protein: CASSFKGHNEKLFF.

V and J are TRBV6-4 and TRBJ1-2; no firm D call. The V end was cut by 2 bases, the J end by 6 bases, with 22 bases between. The CDR3 loop spans 17 amino acids. Germline-derived CDR1 and CDR2 are MRHNA and SNTAGT. The CDR3 region has the DNA TGTGCCAGCAGTGACAACCCGGGGTCGGGGTATTGGCATGGCTACACCTTC. Translation gives CASSDNPGSGYWHGYTF.

V is TRBV7-2 and J is TRBJ1-1; D is unclear. CDR1 is SGHTA and CDR2 is FQGNSA in the germline V gene. The CDR3 is 13 residues long. Trimming stripped 5 bases from V and 3 bases from J, with 10 bases between. The chain's CDR3 is CASSLLSYTEAFF. The CDR3 DNA sequence: TGTGCCAGCAGCCTACTCAGTTACACTGAAGCTTTCTTT.

This clone has a single count. The gene calls are TRBV5-6 and TRBJ2-6; tentatively, D is TRBD1 (6 bases). The CDR3 covers 15 residues. Germline V lookup: CDR1 SGHDT, CDR2 YYEEEE. With 5 bases removed from V and 0 bases from J, the gap between germline ends came to 9 bases. The CDR3 spells CASRGAYSGANVLTF. DNA for the CDR3: TGTGCCAGCAGGGGGGCTTACTCTGGGGCCAACGTCCTGACTTTC.

CDR3 sequence (DNA): TGTGCCAGCTCACCACTCACAGGGCGGGGCACTGAAGCTTTCTTT. Protein sequence: CASSPLTGRGTEAFF. The genes are TRBV18 and TRBJ1-1; possible D gene TRBD1, 6 bases. The germline V gene encodes CDR1 KGHSH and CDR2 LQKENI. This CDR3 is 15 amino acids long. V lost 1 base and J 4 bases, leaving 13 bases between the germline ends.

This clone is a singleton in its sample. A junction boundary mismatches the germline segment, possibly from a read error. The chain recombines TRBV10-3 with TRBJ2-7, with 7 bases aligning to TRBD1. CDR3 length equals 15 residues. CDR1 is ENHRY, CDR2 SYGVKD, per germline. Here the CDR3 DNA reads TGTGCCAGCAGTACCACAGGGGTGTTCGCCTACGAGCAGTACTTC. This gives the protein CASSTTGVFAYEQYF.

This clone was recorded once. This chain links TRBV6-1 with TRBJ2-1; D is perhaps TRBD1 (5 bases). CDR1 and CDR2 (germline): MNHNS, SASEGT. V lost 7 bases to trimming and J lost 4 bases, with 5 bases between them. The CDR3 spans 11 residues. The CDR3 protein is CASNRYNEQFF. For the CDR3, the DNA is TGTGCCAGCAACAGGTACAATGAGCAGTTCTTC.

This clone was picked up one time. This sequence joins TRBV5-1 and TRBJ2-3; D uncertain. Germline values: CDR1 SGHRS, CDR2 YFSETQ. The CDR3 contains 13 residues. Trimming left V 0 bases short and J 6 bases short, with 8 bases between. This CDR3 is CASSLGSVDTQYF. The CDR3, as DNA: TGCGCCAGCAGCTTGGGGTCAGTGGATACGCAGTATTTT.

V gene TRBV4-1 combines with J gene TRBJ2-1; TRBD1 agrees at 11 bases. The CDR3 is 16 amino acids. Germline V CDR1 and CDR2: MGHRA, YSYEKL. Unmatched junction bases numbered 7, after V lost 4 bases and J lost 5 bases. In nucleotides, the CDR3 is TGCGCCAGCAGCCGCTCGGACAGGGGGCTTAACAATGAGCAGTTCTTC. It codes for CASSRSDRGLNNEQFF.

V usage is TRBV9 and J usage is TRBJ2-1, with TRBD2 matching 11 bases. The CDR3 runs 16 residues. Germline V lookup: CDR1 SGDLS, CDR2 YYNGEE. The V and J ends lost 0 bases and 8 bases, in that order; junction bases with no gene match: 7. CDR3 sequence reads: CASSVVLAGGSDEQFF. The DNA for the CDR3 is TGTGCCAGCAGCGTAGTTCTAGCGGGGGGTTCGGATGAGCAGTTCTTC.

This chain connects TRBV18 to TRBJ1-2; D possibly corresponds to TRBD1 (6 bases). CDR1 is KGHSH and CDR2 is LQKENI in the germline V gene. Trimming removed 2 bases from V and 5 bases from J, with 12 bases in between. The CDR3 sequence is 14 residues long. CDR3 protein: CASSPWAGEYGYTF. CDR3 bases: TGTGCCAGCTCACCATGGGCAGGGGAATATGGCTACACCTTC.

The chain combines TRBV27 with TRBJ1-1; D is unresolved. Germline V gene sequence: CDR1 MNHEY, CDR2 SMNVEV (reference sequence). V gave up 4 bases and J gave up 8 bases, with 8 bases separating them. The CDR3 length is 11 residues. CDR3 sequence reads: CASSSLGEAFF. CDR3 nucleotide sequence: TGTGCCAGCAGTTCTCTAGGAGAAGCTTTCTTT.

The rearrangement uses TRBV15 and TRBJ1-2; D may be TRBD1 (5 bases). CDR3 length: 16 amino acids. From germline, CDR1 is LNHNV and CDR2 YYDKDF (reference sequence). Trimming pared 0 bases from V and 2 bases from J, leaving 13 bases between. CDR3 nucleotide sequence: TGTGCCACCAGCAGAGATGGGCGGGACGGCAACTATGGCTACACCTTC. Its translation: CATSRDGRDGNYGYTF. Filled out from reference TRBV15 and TRBJ1-2, the complete variable domain reads DAMVIQNPRYQVTQFGKPVTLSCSQTLNHNVMYWYQQKSSQAPKLLFHYYDKDFNNEADTPDNFQSRRPNTSFCFLDIRSPGLGDTAMYLCATSRDGRDGNYGYTFGSGTRLTVV.

The chain couples TRBV28 to TRBJ1-2; the match to TRBD1 covers 10 bases. J gave up 8 bases and V 2 bases, and 11 bases lay outside the gene matches. The germline gives CDR1 MDHEN, CDR2 SYDVKM. This CDR3 has 16 residues. This chain's CDR3 is CASSLIDGTGDGGYTF. The CDR3 coding sequence is TGTGCCAGCAGTTTAATTGACGGGACAGGGGATGGGGGCTACACCTTC.